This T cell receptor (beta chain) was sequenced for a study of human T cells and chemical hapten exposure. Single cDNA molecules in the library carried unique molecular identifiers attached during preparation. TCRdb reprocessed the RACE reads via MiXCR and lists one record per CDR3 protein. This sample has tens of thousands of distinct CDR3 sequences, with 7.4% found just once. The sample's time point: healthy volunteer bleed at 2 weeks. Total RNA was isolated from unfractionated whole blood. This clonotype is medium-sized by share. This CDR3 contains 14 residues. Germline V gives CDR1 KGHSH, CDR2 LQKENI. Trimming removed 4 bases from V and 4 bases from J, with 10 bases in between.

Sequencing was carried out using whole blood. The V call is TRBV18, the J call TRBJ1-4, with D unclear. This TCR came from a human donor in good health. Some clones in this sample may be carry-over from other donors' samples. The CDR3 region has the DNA TGTGCCAGCTCACAGCAAGACCGTAATGAAAAACTGTTTTTT. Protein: CASSQQDRNEKLFF.